This T cell receptor (beta chain) stems from a study of OX40 agonist ivuxolimab in advanced cancers. Overall study results and limits: The average count of expanded clones was higher among CD8+ T cells than among CD4+.

Points on this clone: What it recognizes is unknown.

The V segment lost 5 bases and the J segment 6 bases; nucleotides outside the gene matches: 10. CDR1 is MNHEY and CDR2 is SMNVEV in the germline V gene (reference sequence). This CDR3 has 14 residues. The repertoire was sequenced with immunoSEQ multiplex PCR; TCRdb's copy has only in-frame clones and lacks some. The sample holds tens of thousands of clones, about 94% seen once. The starting material was CD4+ or CD8+ T cells sorted from blood, obtained in a trial of the OX40 agonist ivuxolimab. The sequence was obtained from an adult with an advanced solid tumor such as melanoma, head and neck, liver or kidney cancer. This rearrangement joins TRBV27 to TRBJ2-7, with 7 positions matching TRBD1. DNA of the CDR3: TGTGCCAGCAGTCTTGACAGGGCGCTATTCGAGCAGTACTTC. Translation: CASSLDRALFEQYF.